One sample yielded the 28 T cell receptor beta chains listed below, sequenced in a study of T cell responses to AZD1222 COVID-19 vaccine. The table came from immunoSEQ multiplex PCR; TCRdb's copy has only in-frame clones and leaves some out. The table records almost 65,000 clones, around 83% of them present only once. Sequences were derived from peripheral blood, sampled on day 0 of AZD1222 vaccination. These receptors all stem from an adult in good health.

This chain uses TRBV7-9 with TRBJ1-1; the D gene is possibly TRBD1 (5 bases). CDR1 is SEHNR, CDR2 FQNEAQ, per germline (reference sequence). This CDR3 spans 14 amino acids. Between the trimmed V and J ends, which lost 2 bases and 4 bases, there was a span of 11 bases. As DNA, the CDR3 is TGTGCCAGCAGCTTAACCGACAGAGGCACTGAAGCTTTCTTT. Translated, it gives CASSLTDRGTEAFF.

The V call is TRBV4-2, the J call TRBJ1-1; a weak D match, TRBD1 (5 bases). Germline CDR1 LGHNA, CDR2 YNFKEQ. With 0 bases removed from V and 4 bases from J, the gap between germline ends came to 15 bases. The CDR3 sequence is 16 residues long. The CDR3 reads CASSQDLRGPSTEAFF. The CDR3 nucleotides are TGTGCCAGCAGCCAAGATTTGAGGGGACCGAGCACTGAAGCTTTCTTT.

V gene TRBV7-7 combines with J gene TRBJ2-1; 12 positions agree with TRBD1. The CDR3 consists of 16 residues. J was trimmed by 5 bases and V by 5 bases; bases with no gene match: 7. Germline V gene data show CDR1 as SSHAT and CDR2 as FNYEAQ (reference sequence). The CDR3 DNA sequence: TGTGCCAGCAGCCAATGGGGACAGGGGGCACACAATGAGCAGTTCTTC. Protein: CASSQWGQGAHNEQFF.

This clone was seen a handful of times. The CDR3 DNA reads as TGTGCCAGCAGCCGGGGTGGGGTAACTGAAGCTTTCTTT. Its protein product is CASSRGGVTEAFF. The rearrangement joins TRBV3-1 (or the pseudogene TRBV3-2) to TRBJ1-1; the D is unclear. The CDR3 has 13 amino acids. The germline V and J ends were trimmed by 4 bases and 5 bases, with 11 bases remaining between them. The germline V gene encodes CDR1 LGHDT and CDR2 YNNKEL (reference sequence).

The chain employs TRBV27 and TRBJ2-7, with D possibly matching TRBD2 (7 bases). The V end was cut by 5 bases, the J end by 2 bases, with 13 bases between. This CDR3 contains 14 residues. The germline gives CDR1 MNHEY, CDR2 SMNVEV (reference sequence). The CDR3 loop is CASSTGGTTYEQYF. CDR3 bases: TGTGCCAGCAGTACCGGGGGGACAACCTACGAGCAGTACTTC.

The chain is built from TRBV7-2 and TRBJ2-7; D is possibly TRBD1 or TRBD2 (6 bases each). Trimming stripped 5 bases from V and 12 bases from J, with 17 bases between. CDR1 is SGHTA, CDR2 FQGNSA, per germline. This CDR3 is built from 12 residues. The CDR3 sequence: CASSPAGRGGYF. CDR3 in DNA: TGTGCCAGCAGCCCGGCGGGCAGGGGAGGGTACTTC.

CDR3 residues: CATLQGSSYNSPLHF. The CDR3 DNA reads TGTGCCACCCTACAGGGGAGCTCCTATAATTCACCCCTCCACTTT. The V call is TRBV19, the J call TRBJ1-6; TRBD1 matches 7 bases. Unmatched junction bases numbered 6, after V lost 10 bases and J lost 0 bases. Germline V lookup: CDR1 LNHDA, CDR2 SQIVND (reference sequence). The CDR3 extends over 15 amino acids.

This chain uses TRBV14 with TRBJ2-2; no clear D gene. CDR1 is SGHDN, CDR2 FVKESK, per germline. The CDR3 is 13 residues long. Trimming shortened V by 2 bases and J by 4 bases, and 5 bases separated the two germline ends. As DNA, the CDR3 is TGTGCCAGCAGCCAATATACCACCGGGGAGCTGTTTTTT. Its protein product is CASSQYTTGELFF.

The rearrangement uses TRBV19 and TRBJ1-1; D call uncertain. With 1 base removed from V and 0 bases from J, the gap between germline ends came to 15 bases. CDR1 LNHDA and CDR2 SQIVND come from the germline V gene (reference sequence). The CDR3 runs 17 residues. CDR3 residues: CASSIGRQRGMNTEAFF. In nucleotides, the CDR3 is TGTGCCAGTAGTATAGGAAGGCAGCGAGGTATGAACACTGAAGCTTTCTTT.

The chain couples TRBV7-9 to TRBJ1-6; D perhaps matches TRBD1 (5 bases). Germline values: CDR1 SEHNR, CDR2 FQNEAQ (reference sequence). Trimming removed 3 bases from V and 12 bases from J, with 15 bases in between. This CDR3 region has 14 residues. DNA of the CDR3: TGTGCCAGCAGCTTGGGGCCTCTTTTGGGACCCCTCCACTTT. This encodes CASSLGPLLGPLHF.

This chain joins TRBV6-1 and TRBJ1-2; D gene uncertain. This CDR3 contains 13 residues. The V and J ends lost 1 base and 8 bases respectively, with 11 bases between them. Germline V gives CDR1 MNHNS, CDR2 SASEGT. The CDR3: CASSEDGRLGYTF. Written as DNA, the CDR3 is TGTGCCAGCAGTGAAGACGGCAGGCTGGGCTACACCTTC.

This chain links TRBV7-9 with TRBJ2-7, with 11 bases aligning to TRBD2. CDR1 and CDR2 from the germline V gene are SEHNR and FQNEAQ (reference sequence). The CDR3 totals 15 residues. V shed 2 bases and J 5 bases; nucleotides not matched to a gene: 5. The CDR3 nucleotides are TGTGCCAGCAGCTTATTTGGGGGACTAGCGGACGAGCAGTACTTC. This sequence encodes CASSLFGGLADEQYF.

The rearrangement links TRBV2 to TRBJ2-3; TRBD2 agrees at 7 bases. The CDR3 runs 15 residues. CDR1 SNHLY and CDR2 FYNNEI come from the germline V gene. V lost 1 base to trimming and J lost 5 bases; unmatched junction nucleotides: 6. CDR3 loop: CASSEEAGRGDTQYF. CDR3 DNA: TGTGCCAGCAGTGAAGAAGCGGGGCGTGGAGATACGCAGTATTTT.

This clone appeared a few times. The chain couples TRBV2 to TRBJ2-7; maybe TRBD2 (6 bases). The length of the CDR3 is 13 residues. Germline values: CDR1 SNHLY, CDR2 FYNNEI. V was pared by 1 base and J by 4 bases, with 8 bases between. The CDR3 here is CASSEGGAYEQYF. Here the CDR3 DNA reads TGTGCCAGCAGTGAAGGCGGGGCATACGAGCAGTACTTC.

The rearrangement uses TRBV6-5 and TRBJ1-4; D unclear. Germline assignment: CDR1 MNHEY and CDR2 SVGAGI. This CDR3 comprises 13 residues. Deletions cut 8 bases from V and 3 bases from J, with 10 bases between. CDR3: CASGRYANEKLFF. The CDR3 DNA reads as TGTGCCAGCGGACGTTACGCTAATGAAAAACTGTTTTTT.

V is TRBV18 and J is TRBJ1-4; the match to TRBD1 covers 7 bases. Trimming at V came to 3 bases and at J to 4 bases, leaving 2 bases not matched to a gene. CDR1 and CDR2 from the germline V gene are KGHSH and LQKENI. The CDR3 loop spans 14 amino acids. CDR3 loop: CASSPGQNNEKLFF. The CDR3 nucleotides read TGTGCCAGCTCACCGGGACAGAATAATGAAAAACTGTTTTTT.

This chain connects TRBV2 to TRBJ1-5, with TRBD1 matching 9 bases. Trimming cost V 6 bases and J 1 base; bases outside gene matches: 4. Germline CDR1 reads SNHLY; CDR2 reads FYNNEI. The CDR3 spans 15 residues. The CDR3 nucleotides are TGTGCCAGCAGGGGGGACAGGGTGAGCAATCAGCCCCAGCATTTT. Amino acids: CASRGDRVSNQPQHF.

The chain has TRBV7-9 and TRBJ2-7; no clear D. Trimming took off 0 bases at V and 7 bases at J, with 10 bases between the two ends. Germline values: CDR1 SEHNR, CDR2 FQNEAQ (reference sequence). This CDR3 spans 13 amino acids. The CDR3 sequence: CASSLAGMGEQYF. CDR3 bases: TGTGCCAGCAGCTTAGCGGGGATGGGGGAGCAGTACTTC.

DNA for the CDR3: TGTGCCAGCTCACCCGGGACAGAGAGCGAGCAGTACTTC. Translation gives CASSPGTESEQYF. This chain links TRBV18 with TRBJ2-7, with 7 nucleotides matching TRBD1. Looked up from germline, CDR1 is KGHSH and CDR2 is LQKENI. The V segment lost 3 bases and the J segment 6 bases; nucleotides outside the gene matches: 5. CDR3 length: 13 amino acids.

This chain joins TRBV5-5 and TRBJ2-5, with D uncertain. This CDR3 contains 15 residues. CDR1 SGHKS and CDR2 YYEKEE come from the germline V gene (reference sequence). The V gene lost 1 base and the J gene lost 1 base, with 11 bases spanning the gap. CDR3 in amino acids: CASSLWQIPQETQYF. The CDR3 bases are TGTGCCAGCAGCTTGTGGCAGATCCCCCAAGAGACCCAGTACTTC.

The rearrangement uses TRBV19 and TRBJ1-2; 7 nucleotides line up with TRBD1. Germline CDR1 LNHDA, CDR2 SQIVND (reference sequence). Germline trimming cut 4 bases from V and 4 bases from J; bases unmatched to any gene: 3. The CDR3 runs to 13 residues. The CDR3 bases are TGTGCCAGTAGTAGGGACAGTTCCTATGGCTACACCTTC. It translates to CASSRDSSYGYTF. The entire variable domain, with the rest obtained from reference TRBV19 and TRBJ1-2, is as follows: DGGITQSPKYLFRKEGQNVTLSCEQNLNHDAMYWYRQDPGQGLRLIYYSQIVNDFQKGDIAEGYSVSREKKESFPLTVTSAQKNPTAFYLCASSRDSSYGYTFGSGTRLTVV.

This clone was seen once. J is TRBJ1-2 and V is TRBV28; perhaps TRBD1 as D (5 bases). There are 14 residues in the CDR3. V was pared by 3 bases and J by 3 bases, with 11 bases between. Germline lookup yields CDR1 MDHEN and CDR2 SYDVKM. CDR3 in DNA: TGTGCCAGCAGTTTGGCGGGGACCCACTATGGCTACACCTTC. Amino acid sequence: CASSLAGTHYGYTF.

This rearrangement joins TRBV11-3 to TRBJ2-1; TRBD2 agrees at 10 bases. There are 14 residues in the CDR3. The germline V gene has CDR1 SGHNT and CDR2 YENEEA. V was clipped by 5 bases and J by 8 bases; unmatched bases: 6. The CDR3 DNA sequence: TGTGCCAGCAGCAACAGCGGGGGGGCCTATGAGCAGTTCTTC. Its protein is CASSNSGGAYEQFF.

J is TRBJ1-5 and V is TRBV5-1; D gene uncertain. Germline V gene sequence: CDR1 SGHRS, CDR2 YFSETQ. This CDR3 comprises 14 residues. V was trimmed by 4 bases and J by 2 bases, leaving 10 bases between them. The CDR3 nucleotides read TGCGCCAGCAGCGTCGGTGGTGGCAATCAGCCCCAGCATTTT. This translates into CASSVGGGNQPQHF.

This chain connects TRBV14 to TRBJ2-3; D remains ambiguous. Trimming cost V 3 bases and J 0 bases, with 10 bases left between them. The CDR3 has 15 residues. Germline-derived CDR1 and CDR2 are SGHDN and FVKESK. CDR3: CASSQFTLSTDTQYF. The CDR3 bases are TGTGCCAGCAGCCAGTTTACCCTAAGCACAGATACGCAGTATTTT.

The V and J genes are TRBV28 and TRBJ2-5; possible D gene TRBD1, 5 bases. Between the trimmed V and J ends, which lost 9 bases and 1 base, there was a span of 9 bases. The CDR3 is 12 residues long. Per the germline V gene, CDR1 is MDHEN and CDR2 is SYDVKM. This CDR3 is CASRTSQETQYF. In nucleotides, the CDR3 is TGTGCCAGTCGGACAAGCCAAGAGACCCAGTACTTC. Full variable domain (rest looked up from reference TRBV28 and TRBJ2-5): DVKVTQSSRYLVKRTGEKVFLECVQDMDHENMFWYRQDPGLGLRLIYFSYDVKMKEKGDIPEGYSVSREKKERFSLILESASTNQTSMYLCASRTSQETQYFGPGTRLLVL.

The chain links TRBV11-2 to TRBJ2-7; 7 bases match TRBD2. In germline, CDR1 is SGHAT, CDR2 FQNNGV. With 8 bases clipped from V and 2 bases from J, the junction kept 6 bases outside the gene matches. The CDR3 spans 13 residues. The CDR3 loop is CASGEGAAYEQYF. The CDR3 DNA is TGTGCCAGCGGGGAGGGAGCAGCCTACGAGCAGTACTTC. The full variable domain, rest sourced from reference TRBV11-2 and TRBJ2-7, is EAGVAQSPRYKIIEKRQSVAFWCNPISGHATLYWYQQILGQGPKLLIQFQNNGVVDDSQLPKDRFSAERLKGVDSTLKIQPAKLEDSAVYLCASGEGAAYEQYFGPGTRLTVT.

This sequence joins TRBV29-1 and TRBJ2-4; possible D gene TRBD1, 6 bases. Trimming shortened V by 4 bases and J by 1 base, and 11 bases separated the two germline ends. Germline V gene data show CDR1 as SQVTM and CDR2 as ANQGSEA. The CDR3 consists of 14 residues. CDR3 nucleotides: TGCAGCGTTGCAGGGGTGCTGGCCAAAAACATTCAGTACTTC. As protein: CSVAGVLAKNIQYF.